This TCR beta chain was sequenced during a study of cytomegalovirus exposure and HLA in healthy donors. The overall study: It was reported in a later analysis that the 100 to 150 validation repertoires used the same platform as the approximately 650 first-cohort repertoires.

Regarding this clone: Its antigen remains unknown.

Some clones are missing from TCRdb's copy, which holds only in-frame ones; the method was immunoSEQ multiplex PCR. The sample lists tens of thousands of clones, nearly 95% occurring once. Study-level findings and limits: There were some 150 TCR beta chains listed as cytomegalovirus-associated. Most sequenced TCRs were rare (though some public TCRs occurred in many donors). Under in vitro conditions, three CMV-associated chains were confirmed as specific for CMV antigens.

Germline V gene sequence: CDR1 SGDLS, CDR2 YYNGEE. V was pared by 4 bases and J by 0 bases, with 8 bases between. The CDR3 contains 13 residues. This clonotype was sampled from a woman younger than 35 in good health and CMV-seronegative. The chain employs TRBV9 and TRBJ2-7; D call uncertain. Sequencing was performed on PBMCs. CDR3 in DNA: TGTGCCAGCAGCCCCCCCCGCTCCTACGAGCAGTACTTC. Its translation: CASSPPRSYEQYF.